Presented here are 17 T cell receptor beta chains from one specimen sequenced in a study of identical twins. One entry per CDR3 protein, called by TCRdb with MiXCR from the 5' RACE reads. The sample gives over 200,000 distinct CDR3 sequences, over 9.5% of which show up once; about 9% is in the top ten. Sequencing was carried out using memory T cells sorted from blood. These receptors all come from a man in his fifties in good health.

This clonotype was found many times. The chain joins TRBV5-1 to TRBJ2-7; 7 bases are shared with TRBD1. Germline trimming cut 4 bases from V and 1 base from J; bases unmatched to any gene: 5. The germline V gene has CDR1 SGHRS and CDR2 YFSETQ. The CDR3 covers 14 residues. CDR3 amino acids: CASSVTGQSYEQYF. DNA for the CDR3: TGCGCCAGCAGCGTGACGGGACAGTCCTACGAGCAGTACTTC.

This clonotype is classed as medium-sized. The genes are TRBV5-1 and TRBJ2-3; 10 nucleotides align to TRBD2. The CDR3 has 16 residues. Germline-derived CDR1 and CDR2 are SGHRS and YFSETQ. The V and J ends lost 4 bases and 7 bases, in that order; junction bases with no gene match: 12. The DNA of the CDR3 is TGCGCCAGCAGCACCGAACCTAGCGGGGGAGAGCATACGCAGTATTTT. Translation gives CASSTEPSGGEHTQYF. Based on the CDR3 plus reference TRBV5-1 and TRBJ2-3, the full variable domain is KAGVTQTPRYLIKTRGQQVTLSCSPISGHRSVSWYQQTPGQGLQFLFEYFSETQRNKGNFPGRFSGRQFSNSRSEMNVSTLELGDSALYLCASSTEPSGGEHTQYFGPGTRLTVL.

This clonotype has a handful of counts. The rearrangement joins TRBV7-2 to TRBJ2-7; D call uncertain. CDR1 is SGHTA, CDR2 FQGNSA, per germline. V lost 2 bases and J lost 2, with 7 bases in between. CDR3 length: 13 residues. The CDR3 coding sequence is TGTGCCAGCAGCTTACTAGGAACCTACGAGCAGTACTTC. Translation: CASSLLGTYEQYF.

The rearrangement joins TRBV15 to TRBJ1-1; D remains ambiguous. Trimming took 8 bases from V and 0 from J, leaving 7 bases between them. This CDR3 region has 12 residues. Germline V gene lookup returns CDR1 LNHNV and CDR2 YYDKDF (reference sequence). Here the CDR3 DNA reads TGTGCCACCGGGCAGATGAACACTGAAGCTTTCTTT. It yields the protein CATGQMNTEAFF.

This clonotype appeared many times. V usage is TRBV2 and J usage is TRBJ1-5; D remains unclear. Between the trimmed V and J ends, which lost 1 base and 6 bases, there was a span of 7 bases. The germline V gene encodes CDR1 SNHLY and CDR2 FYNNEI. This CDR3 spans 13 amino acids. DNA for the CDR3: TGTGCCAGCAGTGAAGTAGGACTTCAGCCCCAGCATTTT. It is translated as CASSEVGLQPQHF.

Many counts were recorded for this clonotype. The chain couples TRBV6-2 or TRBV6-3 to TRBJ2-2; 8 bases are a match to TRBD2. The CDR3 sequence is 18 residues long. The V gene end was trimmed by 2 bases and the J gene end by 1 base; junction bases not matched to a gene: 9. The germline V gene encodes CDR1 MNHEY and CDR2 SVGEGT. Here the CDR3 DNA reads TGTGCCAGCAGTTACCGAAGATCCGGGACTAGGAACACCGGGGAGCTGTTTTTT. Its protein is CASSYRRSGTRNTGELFF.

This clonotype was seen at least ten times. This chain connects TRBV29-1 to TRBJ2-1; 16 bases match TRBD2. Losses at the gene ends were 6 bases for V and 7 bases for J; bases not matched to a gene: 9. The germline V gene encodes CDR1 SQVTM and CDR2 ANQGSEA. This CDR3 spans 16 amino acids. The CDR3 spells CSVSGLAGGRGNEQFF. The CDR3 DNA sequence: TGCAGCGTATCGGGACTAGCGGGGGGGCGTGGGAATGAGCAGTTCTTC.

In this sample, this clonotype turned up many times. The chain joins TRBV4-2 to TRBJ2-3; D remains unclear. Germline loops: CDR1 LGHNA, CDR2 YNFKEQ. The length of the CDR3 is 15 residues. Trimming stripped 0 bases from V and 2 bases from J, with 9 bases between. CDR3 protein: CASSQDRVSTDTQYF. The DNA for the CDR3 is TGTGCCAGCAGCCAAGATCGGGTCTCCACAGATACGCAGTATTTT.

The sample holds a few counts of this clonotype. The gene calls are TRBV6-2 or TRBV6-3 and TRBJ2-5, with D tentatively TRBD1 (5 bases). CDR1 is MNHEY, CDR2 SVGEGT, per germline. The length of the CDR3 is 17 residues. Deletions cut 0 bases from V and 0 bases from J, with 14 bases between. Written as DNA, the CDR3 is TGTGCCAGCAGTTACTCGATTACAGGAGTGTACCAAGAGACCCAGTACTTC. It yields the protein CASSYSITGVYQETQYF.

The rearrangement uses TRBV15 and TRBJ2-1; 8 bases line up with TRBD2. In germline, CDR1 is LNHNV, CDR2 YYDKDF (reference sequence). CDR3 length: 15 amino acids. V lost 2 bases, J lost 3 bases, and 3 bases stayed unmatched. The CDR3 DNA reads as TGTGCCACCAGCAGACCAAGCGGGGGCTACAATGAGCAGTTCTTC. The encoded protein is CATSRPSGGYNEQFF.

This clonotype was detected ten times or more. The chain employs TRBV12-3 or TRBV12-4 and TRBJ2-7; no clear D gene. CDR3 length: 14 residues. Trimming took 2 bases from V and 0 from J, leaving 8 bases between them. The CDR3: CASSLTASSYEQYF. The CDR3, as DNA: TGTGCCAGCAGTTTAACGGCTAGCTCCTACGAGCAGTACTTC.

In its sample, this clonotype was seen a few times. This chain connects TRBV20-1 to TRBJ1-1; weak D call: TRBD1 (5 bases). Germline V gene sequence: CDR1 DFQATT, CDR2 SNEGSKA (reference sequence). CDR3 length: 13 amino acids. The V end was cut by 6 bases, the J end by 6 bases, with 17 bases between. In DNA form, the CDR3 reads TGCAGTGCCAATAGGGACCTATTCGCTGAAGCTTTCTTT. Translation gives CSANRDLFAEAFF.

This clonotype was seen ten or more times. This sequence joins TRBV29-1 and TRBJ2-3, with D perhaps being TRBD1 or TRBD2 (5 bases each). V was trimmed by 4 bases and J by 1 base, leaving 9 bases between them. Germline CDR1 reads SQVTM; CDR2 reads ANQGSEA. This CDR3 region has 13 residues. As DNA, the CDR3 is TGCAGCGTTGCCCGGGACGGCACAGATACGCAGTATTTT. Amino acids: CSVARDGTDTQYF.

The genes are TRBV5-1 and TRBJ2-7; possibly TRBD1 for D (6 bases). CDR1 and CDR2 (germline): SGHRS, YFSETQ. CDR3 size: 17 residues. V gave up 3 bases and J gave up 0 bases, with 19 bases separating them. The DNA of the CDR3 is TGCGCCAGCAGCTCCAATTCCGGGACACTTATCTCCTACGAGCAGTACTTC. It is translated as CASSSNSGTLISYEQYF.

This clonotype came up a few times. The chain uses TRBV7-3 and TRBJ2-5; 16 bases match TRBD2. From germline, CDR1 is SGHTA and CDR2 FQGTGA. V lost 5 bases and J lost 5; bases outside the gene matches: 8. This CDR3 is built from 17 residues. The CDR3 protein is CASSPGTSGRGWETQYF. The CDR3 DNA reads TGTGCCAGCAGCCCAGGGACTAGCGGGAGGGGTTGGGAGACCCAGTACTTC.

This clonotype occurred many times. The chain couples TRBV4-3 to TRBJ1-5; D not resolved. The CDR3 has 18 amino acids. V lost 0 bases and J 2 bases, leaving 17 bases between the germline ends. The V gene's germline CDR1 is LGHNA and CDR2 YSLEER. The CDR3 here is CASSQEWEGKRGNQPQHF. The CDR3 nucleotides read TGCGCCAGCAGCCAAGAGTGGGAGGGAAAGAGAGGCAATCAGCCCCAGCATTTT.

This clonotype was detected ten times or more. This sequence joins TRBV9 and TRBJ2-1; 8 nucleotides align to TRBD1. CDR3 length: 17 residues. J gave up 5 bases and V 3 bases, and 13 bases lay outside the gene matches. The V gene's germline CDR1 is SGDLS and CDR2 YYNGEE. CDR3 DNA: TGTGCCAGCAGCGAGAGGGATTGGACAGGGAAAAACAATGAGCAGTTCTTC. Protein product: CASSERDWTGKNNEQFF. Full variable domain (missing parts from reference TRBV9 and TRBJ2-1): DSGVTQTPKHLITATGQRVTLRCSPRSGDLSVYWYQQSLDQGLQFLIQYYNGEERAKGNILERFSAQQFPDLHSELNLSSLELGDSALYFCASSERDWTGKNNEQFFGPGTRLTVL.